This passage covers 7 T cell receptor beta chains from one sample sequenced in a study of post-analysis software for immune sequencing data. These receptors' targets are unknown. Unique molecular identifiers were built into the TCR beta cDNA libraries. MiXCR was run by TCRdb on the PCR reads, yielding one entry per CDR3 protein. Of about 570,000 distinct CDR3 sequences in the sample, 30% to 40% were seen once. Study-wide findings and caveats: Comparison of patients with controls showed about 5 TRBV segments more frequent in patients, TRBV5-6, TRBV5-1 and TRBV20-1 among them.

The sample was blood. The receptors shown here come from a girl between 2 and 17 years old with multiple sclerosis.

The J gene is TRBJ2-3, the V gene TRBV29-1; D remains ambiguous. The CDR3 totals 13 residues. Germline loops: CDR1 SQVTM, CDR2 ANQGSEA. With 5 bases removed from V and 3 bases from J, the gap between germline ends came to 12 bases. The CDR3 spells CSVLPRRTDTQYF. The CDR3 nucleotides are TGCAGCGTTCTTCCCCGAAGGACAGATACGCAGTATTTT.

The chain employs TRBV3-1 and TRBJ2-5; D unresolved. The germline CDR1 and CDR2 sequences are LGHDT and YNNKEL (reference sequence). Trimming pared 3 bases from V and 4 bases from J, leaving 12 bases between. The CDR3 consists of 14 residues. CDR3 bases: TGTGCCAGCAGCCAGGCCCTAGGAGTAGAGACCCAGTACTTC. It encodes CASSQALGVETQYF.

The genes are TRBV12-3 or TRBV12-4 and TRBJ1-2; 8 nucleotides align to TRBD1. Trimming took 2 bases from V and 5 from J; bases not matched to a gene: 10. The CDR3 covers 16 residues. The CDR3 bases are TGTGCCAGCAGTTTATTCGGGCAGGGGGCGGATTATGGCTACACCTTC. This sequence encodes CASSLFGQGADYGYTF.

This clonotype has only a few counts. The chain joins TRBV7-2 to TRBJ2-3; 9 positions agree with TRBD2. The germline gives CDR1 SGHTA, CDR2 FQGNSA. This CDR3 is 16 amino acids long. V shed 0 bases, J shed 2 bases, and the junction held 3 bases outside the gene matches. The CDR3 reads CASSLASGGTTDTQYF. The CDR3 DNA reads as TGTGCCAGCAGCTTAGCGAGCGGGGGGACCACAGATACGCAGTATTTT.

J is TRBJ1-1 and V is TRBV6-5; perhaps TRBD1 as D (6 bases). This CDR3 has 14 residues. CDR1 and CDR2 (germline): MNHEY, SVGAGI. The V end lost 6 bases, the J end lost 0 bases, and 11 bases lay between the germline ends. DNA for the CDR3: TGTGCCAGCAGGAGGACAGCCTTGAACACTGAAGCTTTCTTT. Protein: CASRRTALNTEAFF.

The CDR3 DNA follows: TGCAGTGCTAAAACTACAGGGAACTCACTCAATGAGCAGTTCTTC. Protein sequence: CSAKTTGNSLNEQFF. The J gene is TRBJ2-1, the V gene TRBV20-1, with D perhaps TRBD1 (6 bases). The CDR3 runs to 15 residues. Germline V gene lookup returns CDR1 DFQATT and CDR2 SNEGSKA (reference sequence). Trimming removed 4 bases at V and 6 bases at J, with 19 bases between.

This clonotype was detected only a few times. The chain recombines TRBV20-1 with TRBJ2-3; D gene ambiguous. Germline V gene sequence: CDR1 DFQATT, CDR2 SNEGSKA (reference sequence). This CDR3 is built from 10 residues. V lost 5 bases to trimming and J lost 5 bases, with 5 bases between them. DNA for the CDR3: TGCAGTGCTGCACAAGATACGCAGTATTTT. This codes for CSAAQDTQYF.